This entry concerns a single T cell receptor (beta chain). Its antigen remains unknown. The sample belongs to a study of cytomegalovirus exposure and HLA in healthy donors. Whole-study findings and limits: High sensitivity and specificity were reportedly achieved when the classifier diagnosed cytomegalovirus status. From TCR beta sequences, most subjects' HLA-A and HLA-B alleles were reportedly predicted accurately.

V dropped 3 bases and J dropped 7; count of bases not matched to a gene: 10. Germline lookup yields CDR1 MNHNS and CDR2 SASEGT. The CDR3 covers 16 residues. With 60 Vbeta and 13 Jbeta primers, the PCR was carried out. The assay was immunoSEQ multiplex PCR, and TCRdb's table has in-frame clones only and misses some. There are 220,000 or so clones in the sample, with 1.1% held by the top ten. This sequence was found in a girl aged 2 to 9 in good health and CMV-seropositive. The chain combines TRBV6-1 with TRBJ1-5; TRBD1 matches 9 bases. The sample comprised PBMCs. The CDR3, as DNA: TGTGCCAGCAGTGAGGTGGAAGGACAGGGGAGGCAGCCCCAGCATTTT. Translated, it gives CASSEVEGQGRQPQHF.